Reported below is one TCR beta chain. The CDR3 consists of 14 residues. V shed 4 bases and J 2 bases; nucleotides not matched to a gene: 6. The germline CDR1 and CDR2 sequences are SGHNT and YYREEE (reference sequence). The sample originates from a study of T cell changes during pregnancy in multiple sclerosis. Profiled with immunoSEQ multiplex PCR; TCRdb holds only in-frame clones, not every one. The sample has about 16,000 clones, 65% to 90% seen once. This sequence joins TRBV5-4 and TRBJ2-7; 7 positions match TRBD1. The TCR comes from a female donor with multiple sclerosis, enrolled in a pregnancy study. This sample comprised CD8+ T cells from peripheral blood mononuclear cells, obtained in the first trimester of pregnancy. The CDR3 bases are TGTGCCAGCAGCCCACGGGACAGCACCTACGAGCAGTACTTC. It yields the protein CASSPRDSTYEQYF.